A selection of T cell receptor beta chains follows, all from one sample in a study of a mutant IDH1 vaccine in newly diagnosed glioma. Sequenced by immunoSEQ multiplex PCR; TCRdb stores in-frame clones only, minus some. The data contain just under 95,000 clones, around four fifths of them seen just once; the ten biggest clones take up approximately 8%. Source: PBMCs, taken from a glioma patient treated with radiotherapy, temozolomide or both. These receptor sequences come from a woman aged 45 to 65 with glioma. CDR3s include the opening cysteine and the closing phenylalanine or tryptophan. A D gene is named only where the DNA matches it firmly. Rows give clone size only sometimes, using once, few, many, or a class for an expanded clone.

clone_size	d_call	v_call	j_call	cdr3_nt	cdr3_aa
.	.	TRBV4-1	TRBJ1-1	TGCGCCAGCAGCCAACCCCTAATCGGAGGGGGAGCTTTCTTT	CASSQPLIGGGAFF
.	.	TRBV5-1	TRBJ1-5	TGCGCCAGCAGCTTGGACGGGGGCGGTCAGCCCCAGCATTTT	CASSLDGGGQPQHF
once	.	TRBV9	TRBJ1-6	TGTGCCAGCAGCTCTAATTCCCGGAATACCCTCCACTTT	CASSSNSRNTLHF
.	TRBD1	TRBV5-1	TRBJ1-2	TGCGCCAGCAGCCCCCGGGACAGGGACTATGGCTACACCTTC	CASSPRDRDYGYTF
.	TRBD1	TRBV29-1	TRBJ2-7	TGCAGCGTTGGGGACAGGGTATACGAGCAGTACTTC	CSVGDRVYEQYF
.	TRBD1	TRBV6-6	TRBJ1-2	TGTGCCAGCAGCCTCGACAGGGGTGGTGGCTACACCTTC	CASSLDRGGGYTF
.	.	TRBV6-1	TRBJ2-5	TGTGCCAGCAGTGAAGCGTTGGGGCGCGGGGAGACCCAGTACTTC	CASSEALGRGETQYF
.	TRBD1	TRBV9	TRBJ2-3	TGTGCCAGCAGCCGCAGACAGGGCGGAAAAGGAGATACGCAGTATTTT	CASSRRQGGKGDTQYF
.	.	TRBV20-1	TRBJ1-2	TGCAGTGCCTGGATTGGTGGCTACACCTTC	CSAWIGGYTF
.	.	TRBV9	TRBJ2-1	TGTGCCAGCAGCGTAGATAGGTACAGCTCCTACAATGAGCAGTTCTTC	CASSVDRYSSYNEQFF
.	TRBD1	TRBV12-5	TRBJ1-5	TGTGCTAGTGGTCTCCCACAGGGGCAGCCCCAGCATTTT	CASGLPQGQPQHF
once	TRBD1	TRBV5-6	TRBJ1-5	TGTGCCAGCAGCCCCGGGACAGGGGATAGGAATCAGCCCCAGCATTTT	CASSPGTGDRNQPQHF
.	.	TRBV19	TRBJ2-7	TGTGCCAGTAGTATCAGGGGCTCCTCCTACGAGCAGTACTTC	CASSIRGSSYEQYF
.	TRBD1	TRBV13	TRBJ1-5	TGTGCCAGCAGCAATACAATGGGACAGGATAATCAGCCCCAGCATTTT	CASSNTMGQDNQPQHF
.	.	TRBV5-1	TRBJ1-1	TGCGCCAGCAGCTTGGAAGGTGGGAAACGTATGAACACTGAAGCTTTCTTT	CASSLEGGKRMNTEAFF
.	.	TRBV9	TRBJ2-2	TGTGCCAGCGGGCCGGGTGGGGCGAGGTCCGGGGAGCTGTTTTTT	CASGPGGARSGELFF
.	.	TRBV4-1	TRBJ2-2	TGCGCCAGCAGCCCCAAGGACATGGGCTTCAACACCGGGGAGCTGTTTTTT	CASSPKDMGFNTGELFF
.	.	TRBV4-2	TRBJ2-7	TGTGCCAGCAGCCAAGTGCCGGACGGCACCTACGAGCAGTACTTC	CASSQVPDGTYEQYF
once	.	TRBV6-5	TRBJ2-3	TGTGCCAGCAGTTTGGGACCGCGCACAGATACGCAGTATTTT	CASSLGPRTDTQYF
.	.	TRBV20-1	TRBJ1-4	TGCAGTGCTAGGGCCTCAGTAAAACTGTTTTTT	CSARASVKLFF
few	.	TRBV5-1	TRBJ2-5	TGCGCCAGCAGCGTTCAAGAGACCCAGTACTTC	CASSVQETQYF
.	.	TRBV2	TRBJ1-5	TGTGCCAGCACATACACTACAAATCAGCCCCAGCATTTT	CASTYTTNQPQHF
.	.	TRBV29-1	TRBJ2-7	TGCAGCGCCAACGACGGGTTTTCCCTTGAGCAGTACTTC	CSANDGFSLEQYF
once	.	TRBV5-4	TRBJ2-5	TGTGCCAGCAGCTTGGGGGTGAAAGAGACCCAGTACTTC	CASSLGVKETQYF
.	.	TRBV7-6	TRBJ1-3	TGTGCCAGCAGCCCAGGCAGCTCTGGAAACAGGGCCATATATTTT	CASSPGSSGNRAIYF
.	.	TRBV13	TRBJ2-1	TGTGCCAGCACCTTGCCGGACAGGGAGGGTGAGCAGTTCTTC	CASTLPDREGEQFF
.	TRBD1	TRBV7-2	TRBJ1-1	TGTGCCAGCAGCTTACCCTTTAAGACAGGGGGCACTGAAGCTTTCTTT	CASSLPFKTGGTEAFF
.	TRBD1	TRBV10-2	TRBJ1-2	TGCGCCAGCAGTGATTTACTACAGGGGGATGGCTACACCTTC	CASSDLLQGDGYTF
.	.	TRBV5-1	TRBJ1-1	TGCGCCAGCAGCCCCCTTCAAATTGATTCTGAAGCTTTCTTT	CASSPLQIDSEAFF
.	TRBD1	TRBV27	TRBJ1-1	TGTGCCAGCAGTACACTCCCGGACAGGGGGCAATTAAGAATGAACACTGAAGCTTTCTTT	CASSTLPDRGQLRMNTEAFF
.	.	TRBV25-1	TRBJ2-3	TGTGCCAGCAGTGATTTCCATACCTCTAGCACAGATACGCAGTATTTT	CASSDFHTSSTDTQYF